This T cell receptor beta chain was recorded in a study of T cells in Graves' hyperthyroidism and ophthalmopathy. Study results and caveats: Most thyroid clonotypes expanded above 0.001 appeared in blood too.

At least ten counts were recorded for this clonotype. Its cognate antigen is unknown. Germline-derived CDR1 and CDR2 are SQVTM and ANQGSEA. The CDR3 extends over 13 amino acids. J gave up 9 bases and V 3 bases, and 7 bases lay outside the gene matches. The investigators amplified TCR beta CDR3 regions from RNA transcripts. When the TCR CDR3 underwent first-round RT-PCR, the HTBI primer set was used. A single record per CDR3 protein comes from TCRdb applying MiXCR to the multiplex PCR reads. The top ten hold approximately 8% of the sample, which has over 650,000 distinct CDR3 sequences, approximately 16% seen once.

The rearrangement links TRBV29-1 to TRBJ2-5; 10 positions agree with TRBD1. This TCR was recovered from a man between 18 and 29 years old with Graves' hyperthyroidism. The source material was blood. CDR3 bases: TGCAGCGTTGAGGGGGGACAGGGGTTGGCCCAGTACTTC. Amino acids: CSVEGGQGLAQYF.